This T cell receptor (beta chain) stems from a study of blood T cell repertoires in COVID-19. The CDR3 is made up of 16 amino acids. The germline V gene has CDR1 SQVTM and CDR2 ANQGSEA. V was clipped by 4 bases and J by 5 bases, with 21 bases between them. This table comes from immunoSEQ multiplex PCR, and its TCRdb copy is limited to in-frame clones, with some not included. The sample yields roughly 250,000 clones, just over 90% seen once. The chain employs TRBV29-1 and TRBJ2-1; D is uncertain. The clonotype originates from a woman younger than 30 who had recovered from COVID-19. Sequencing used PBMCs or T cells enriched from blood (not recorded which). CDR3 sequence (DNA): TGCAGCGTTGGGGTTGAACCACGCAGCGATCACAATGAGCAGTTCTTC. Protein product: CSVGVEPRSDHNEQFF.